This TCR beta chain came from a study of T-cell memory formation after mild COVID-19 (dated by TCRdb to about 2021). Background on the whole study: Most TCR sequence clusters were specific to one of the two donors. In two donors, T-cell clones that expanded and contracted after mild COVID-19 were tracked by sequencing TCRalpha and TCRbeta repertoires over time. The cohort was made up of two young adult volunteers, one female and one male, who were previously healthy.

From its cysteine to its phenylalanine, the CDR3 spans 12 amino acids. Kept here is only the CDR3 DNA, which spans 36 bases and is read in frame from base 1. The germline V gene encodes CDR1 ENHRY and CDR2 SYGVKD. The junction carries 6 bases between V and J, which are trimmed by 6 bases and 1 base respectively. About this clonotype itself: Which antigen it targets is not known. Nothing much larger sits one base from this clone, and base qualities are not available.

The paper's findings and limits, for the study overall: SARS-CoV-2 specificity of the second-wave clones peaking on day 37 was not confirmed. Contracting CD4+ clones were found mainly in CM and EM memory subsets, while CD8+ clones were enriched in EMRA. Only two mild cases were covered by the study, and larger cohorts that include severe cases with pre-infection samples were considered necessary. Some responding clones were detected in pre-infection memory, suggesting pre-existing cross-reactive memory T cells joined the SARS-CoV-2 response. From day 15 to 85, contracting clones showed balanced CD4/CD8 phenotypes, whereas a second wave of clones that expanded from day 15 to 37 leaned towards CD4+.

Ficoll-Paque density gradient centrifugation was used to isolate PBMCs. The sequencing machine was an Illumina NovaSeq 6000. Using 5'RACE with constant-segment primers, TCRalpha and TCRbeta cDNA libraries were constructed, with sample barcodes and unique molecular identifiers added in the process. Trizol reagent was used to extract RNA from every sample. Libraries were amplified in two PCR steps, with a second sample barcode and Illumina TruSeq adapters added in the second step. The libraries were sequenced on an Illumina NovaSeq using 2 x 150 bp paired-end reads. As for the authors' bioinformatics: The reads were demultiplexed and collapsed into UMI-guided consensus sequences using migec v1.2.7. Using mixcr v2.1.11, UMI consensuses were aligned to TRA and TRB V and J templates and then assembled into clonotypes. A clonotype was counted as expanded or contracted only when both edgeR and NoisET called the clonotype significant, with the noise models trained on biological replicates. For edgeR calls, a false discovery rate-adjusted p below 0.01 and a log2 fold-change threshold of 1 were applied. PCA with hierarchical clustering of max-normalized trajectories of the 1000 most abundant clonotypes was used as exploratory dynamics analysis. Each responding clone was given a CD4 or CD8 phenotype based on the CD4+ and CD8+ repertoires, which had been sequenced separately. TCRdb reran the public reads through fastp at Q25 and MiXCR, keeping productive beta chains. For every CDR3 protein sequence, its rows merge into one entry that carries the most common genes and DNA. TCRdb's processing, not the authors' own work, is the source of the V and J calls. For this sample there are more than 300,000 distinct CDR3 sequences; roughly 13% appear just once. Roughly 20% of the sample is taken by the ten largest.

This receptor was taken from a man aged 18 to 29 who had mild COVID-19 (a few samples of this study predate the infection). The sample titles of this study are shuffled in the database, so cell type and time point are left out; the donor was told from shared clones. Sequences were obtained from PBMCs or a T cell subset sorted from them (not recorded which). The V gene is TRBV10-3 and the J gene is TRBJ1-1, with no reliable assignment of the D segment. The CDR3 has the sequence CAISTGNTEAFF. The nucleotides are TGTGCCATCAGCACGGGGAACACTGAAGCTTTCTTT.